This T cell receptor (beta chain) was sequenced for a study of T cells after yellow fever vaccination. Findings and caveats of the study: Once the booster was given, most primary-vaccination clones reappeared, at approximately 97% for CD4 and approximately 88% for CD8. A limited proportion of clonotypes was detected within both the CD4 and CD8 compartments.

TCRdb redid the calling of the 5' RACE reads with MiXCR, one entry per CDR3 protein. Among over 65,000 distinct CDR3 sequences listed, 13% were seen once. This clonotype was seen a handful of times. The CDR3 consists of 14 residues. The germline V and J ends were trimmed by 4 bases and 4 bases, with 11 bases remaining between them. Per the germline V gene, CDR1 is SGHVS and CDR2 is FNYEAQ. The TCR sequence derives from a man between 18 and 35 years old who received the YFV17D yellow fever vaccine. The chain recombines TRBV7-6 with TRBJ2-1; tentative D call: TRBD2 (5 bases). The specimen comprised CD8+ T cells not binding an NS4B(214-222) dextramer, sorted from PBMCs, sampled 21 days after the first yellow fever vaccination. The CDR3 loop is CASSSPGLYNEQFF. DNA of the CDR3: TGTGCCAGCAGCTCCCCCGGACTTTACAATGAGCAGTTCTTC. The full variable domain, completed using reference TRBV7-6 and TRBJ2-1, is GAGVSQSPRYKVTKRGQDVALRCDPISGHVSLYWYRQALGQGPEFLTYFNYEAQQDKSGLPNDRFSAERPEGSISTLTIQRTEQRDSAMYRCASSSPGLYNEQFFGPGTRLTVL.